Reported below is one T cell receptor beta chain. In the original analysis: Amplification of reference gene primers was used by the study to estimate nucleated cell counts. Clones were read by immunoSEQ multiplex PCR, and TCRdb kept only the in-frame ones, dropping some. V, J and clone size reflect that table, while D and trimming were determined from the DNA. This sample carries 150,000 to 200,000 clones, approximately 86% of them seen once, and the ten largest clones take around 1.5%. This specimen belongs to a study of blood T cell repertoires in COVID-19. Study background: Acute-phase and convalescent COVID-19 samples originated in the United States, Italy and Spain. The cDNA or gDNA used as material had been derived from T cells, B-cell-depleted T cells, or PBMCs.

The sequencing sample was made of peripheral blood. The sequence came from a woman between 45 and 60 years old with acute or convalescent COVID-19.

CDR3 DNA: TGTGCCAGCTCACGACAAGGGACAGGCCAGGGGAACACCGGGGAGCTGTTTTTT. Amino acid sequence: CASSRQGTGQGNTGELFF. This chain joins TRBV18 and TRBJ2-2, with 8 bases aligning to TRBD1. The germline gives CDR1 KGHSH, CDR2 LQKENI. V lost 4 bases to trimming and J lost 1 base; unmatched junction nucleotides: 11. This CDR3 comprises 18 residues.